Listed here are 4 T cell receptor beta chains from one sample, sequenced in a study of cytomegalovirus exposure and HLA in healthy donors. In the PCR, 60 Vbeta and 13 Jbeta primers were used. Some clones are missing from TCRdb's copy, which holds only in-frame ones; the method was immunoSEQ multiplex PCR. The sample records around 110,000 clones, around 66% being singletons. The sample consisted of PBMCs. These receptors all stem from a woman in her thirties or forties in good health and CMV-seropositive.

CDR3 loop: CASSSTGGSGGYTF. The CDR3 DNA is TGTGCCAGCAGCTCGACAGGGGGCTCGGGCGGCTACACCTTC. The rearrangement uses TRBV5-4 and TRBJ1-2, with 10 positions matching TRBD1. V was pared by 3 bases and J by 8 bases, with 7 bases of the junction left unmatched. The germline CDR1 and CDR2 sequences are SGHNT and YYREEE (reference sequence). The CDR3 sequence is 14 residues long.

The chain uses TRBV30 and TRBJ1-1; D ambiguous. The CDR3 has 13 residues. The germline gives CDR1 GTSNPN, CDR2 SVGIG (reference sequence). V lost 8 bases and J 4 bases, leaving 17 bases between the germline ends. CDR3 DNA: TGTGCCGGATTCGGACTGTCGGCCACTGAAGCTTTCTTT. It encodes CAGFGLSATEAFF.

The genes are TRBV6-6 and TRBJ1-2; the match to TRBD1 covers 8 bases. After removal of 5 bases from V and 5 bases from J, the junction contained 4 bases not matched to a gene. Germline CDR1 reads MNHNY; CDR2 reads SVGAGI (reference sequence). The CDR3 runs 13 residues. The CDR3 reads CASSDTGGYGYTF. The CDR3, as DNA: TGTGCCAGCAGTGACACAGGGGGGTATGGCTACACCTTC.

The sample holds a few counts of this clone. The chain couples TRBV15 to TRBJ1-2; tentatively, D is TRBD1 (5 bases). The germline V gene has CDR1 LNHNV and CDR2 YYDKDF (reference sequence). V was clipped by 0 bases and J by 6 bases, with 17 bases between them. This CDR3 contains 16 residues. The CDR3 nucleotides read TGTGCCACCAGCAGAGAACTTGTGGCAGGGTCAGATGGCTACACCTTC. Amino acids: CATSRELVAGSDGYTF.